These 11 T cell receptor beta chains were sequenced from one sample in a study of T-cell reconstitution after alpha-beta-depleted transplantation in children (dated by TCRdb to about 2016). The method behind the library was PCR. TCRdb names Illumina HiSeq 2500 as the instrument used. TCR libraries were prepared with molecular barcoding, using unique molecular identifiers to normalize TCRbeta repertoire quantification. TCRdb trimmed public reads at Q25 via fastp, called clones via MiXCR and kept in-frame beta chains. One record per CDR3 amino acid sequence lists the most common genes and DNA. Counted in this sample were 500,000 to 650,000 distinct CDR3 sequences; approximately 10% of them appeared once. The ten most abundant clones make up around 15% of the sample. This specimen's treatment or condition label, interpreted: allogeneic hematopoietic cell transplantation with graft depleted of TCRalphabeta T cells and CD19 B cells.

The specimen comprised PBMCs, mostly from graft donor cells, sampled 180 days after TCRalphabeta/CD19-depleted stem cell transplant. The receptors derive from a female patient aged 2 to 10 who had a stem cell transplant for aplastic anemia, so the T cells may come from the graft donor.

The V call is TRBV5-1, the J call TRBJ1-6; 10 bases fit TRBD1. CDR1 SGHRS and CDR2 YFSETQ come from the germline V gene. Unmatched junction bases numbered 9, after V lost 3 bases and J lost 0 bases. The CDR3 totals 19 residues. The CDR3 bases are TGCGCCAGCAGCTCCCATAAGGGACAGGGGAGCTCCTATAATTCACCCCTCCACTTT. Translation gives CASSSHKGQGSSYNSPLHF.

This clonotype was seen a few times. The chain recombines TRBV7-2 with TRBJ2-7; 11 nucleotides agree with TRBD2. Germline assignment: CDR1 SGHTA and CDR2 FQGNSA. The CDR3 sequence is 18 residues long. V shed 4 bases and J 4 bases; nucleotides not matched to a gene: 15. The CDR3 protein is CASSSAFLPSGRIYEQYF. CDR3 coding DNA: TGTGCCAGCAGCTCAGCGTTTTTACCTAGCGGGAGGATTTACGAGCAGTACTTC.

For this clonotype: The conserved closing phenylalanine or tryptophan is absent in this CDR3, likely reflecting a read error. The CDR3 sequence is CASRLMGQQAFL. Written as DNA, the CDR3 is TGTGCCAGCCGTTTAATGGGACAGCAAGCTTTCTTG. The chain has TRBV12-3 or TRBV12-4 and TRBJ1-1, with 7 nucleotides matching TRBD1. CDR3 length: 12 amino acids.

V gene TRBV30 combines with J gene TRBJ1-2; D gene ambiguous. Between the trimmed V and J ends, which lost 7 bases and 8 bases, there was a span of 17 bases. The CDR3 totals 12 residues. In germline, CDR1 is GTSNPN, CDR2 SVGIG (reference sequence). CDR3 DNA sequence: TGTGCCTTAACCGCTGCGCGAGAAGGCTACACCTTC. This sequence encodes CALTAAREGYTF.

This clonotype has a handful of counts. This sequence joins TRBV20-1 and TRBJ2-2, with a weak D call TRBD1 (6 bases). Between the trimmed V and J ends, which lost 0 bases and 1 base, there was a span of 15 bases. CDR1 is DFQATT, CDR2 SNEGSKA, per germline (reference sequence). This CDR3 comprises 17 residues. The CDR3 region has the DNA TGCAGTGCTAGAGATCCCCGCCGGGGACAGAACACCGGGGAGCTGTTTTTT. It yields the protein CSARDPRRGQNTGELFF.

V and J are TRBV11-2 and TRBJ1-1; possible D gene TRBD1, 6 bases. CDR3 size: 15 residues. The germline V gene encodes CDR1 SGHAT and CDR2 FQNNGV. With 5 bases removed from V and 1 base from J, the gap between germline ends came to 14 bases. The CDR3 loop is CASSPLDRQNTEAFF. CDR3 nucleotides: TGTGCCAGCAGCCCCCTAGACAGGCAGAACACTGAAGCTTTCTTT.

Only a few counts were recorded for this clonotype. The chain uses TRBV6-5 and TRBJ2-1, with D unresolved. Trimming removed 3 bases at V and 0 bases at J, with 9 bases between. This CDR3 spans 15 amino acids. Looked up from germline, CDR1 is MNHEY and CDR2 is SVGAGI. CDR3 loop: CASSYRASSYNEQFF. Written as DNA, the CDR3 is TGTGCCAGCAGTTATCGGGCGAGCTCCTACAATGAGCAGTTCTTC.

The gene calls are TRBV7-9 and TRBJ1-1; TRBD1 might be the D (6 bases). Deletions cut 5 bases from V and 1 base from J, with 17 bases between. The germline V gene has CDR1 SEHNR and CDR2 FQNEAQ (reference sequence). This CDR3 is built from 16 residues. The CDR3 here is CASSPPPSTGNTEAFF. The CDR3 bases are TGTGCCAGCAGCCCTCCCCCCTCGACAGGGAACACTGAAGCTTTCTTT.

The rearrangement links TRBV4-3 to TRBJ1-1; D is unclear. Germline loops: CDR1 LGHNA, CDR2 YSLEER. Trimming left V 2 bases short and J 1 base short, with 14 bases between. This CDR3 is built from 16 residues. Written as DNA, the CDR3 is TGCGCCAGCAGCCAACCCCGGGGAGGGCGGAACACTGAAGCTTTCTTT. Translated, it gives CASSQPRGGRNTEAFF.

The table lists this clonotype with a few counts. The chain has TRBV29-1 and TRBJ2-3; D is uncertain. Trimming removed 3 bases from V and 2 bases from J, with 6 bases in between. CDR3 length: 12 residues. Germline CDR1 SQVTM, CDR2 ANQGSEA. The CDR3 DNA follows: TGCAGCGTTGATCCCATCACAGATACGCAGTATTTT. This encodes CSVDPITDTQYF.

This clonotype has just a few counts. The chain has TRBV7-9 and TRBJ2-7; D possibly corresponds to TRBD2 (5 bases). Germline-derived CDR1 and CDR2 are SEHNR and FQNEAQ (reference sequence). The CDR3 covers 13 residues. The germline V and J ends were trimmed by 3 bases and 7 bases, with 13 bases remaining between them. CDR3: CASSFPAREEQYF. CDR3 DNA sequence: TGTGCCAGCAGCTTCCCCGCAAGGGAGGAGCAGTACTTC.